The clone carrying this TCR beta chain appeared once. The data are from a study of blood T cell repertoires in COVID-19. Here immunoSEQ multiplex PCR was the method, and the copy in TCRdb shows in-frame clones only, minus some. This table holds around 300,000 clones, 80% to 90% found once. Sequenced sample: peripheral blood. The receptor was isolated from a woman aged 25 to 39 with active or convalescent COVID-19.

The CDR3 loop is CATSETGTHYNEQFF. In DNA, the CDR3 is TGTGCCACCAGTGAAACCGGGACACATTACAATGAGCAGTTCTTC. The V gene is TRBV24-1, the J gene TRBJ2-1, with D perhaps matching TRBD1 (6 bases). The germline V gene encodes CDR1 KGHDR and CDR2 SFDVKD. The germline V and J ends were trimmed by 4 bases and 4 bases, with 13 bases remaining between them. This CDR3 has 15 amino acids.